This T cell receptor beta chain came from a study of Ad26.COV2.S vaccination and SARS-CoV-2 variants. Findings of the study overall: Participants in the vaccine arm had higher spike-specific TCR breadth; placebo recipients had lower.

A remark on this clone: The antigen is not known.

Produced via immunoSEQ multiplex PCR; TCRdb's table is partial and in-frame only. The sample shows around 450,000 clones, approximately 92% of them seen only once. Treatment reported: about 20 received Ad26.COV2.S at low or high dose, single or two shots; about 5 received placebo; per-sample allocation not given. The study sampled participants on day 63 after the first vaccine or placebo injection. The V end lost 0 bases, the J end lost 3 bases, and 9 bases lay between the germline ends. The germline V gene encodes CDR1 MGHRA and CDR2 YSYEKL. The CDR3 is 15 amino acids. The clonotype originates from a person between 18 and 65 years old who received the Ad26.COV2.S COVID-19 vaccine or a placebo. The genes are TRBV4-1 and TRBJ2-1; no clear D gene. The sequencing here drew on peripheral blood, taken in a trial of Ad26.COV2.S vaccine versus placebo. CDR3 DNA: TGCGCCAGCAGCCAAGATTATTCCCGCTACAATGAGCAGTTCTTC. Its translation: CASSQDYSRYNEQFF.